The 24 T cell receptor beta chains presented below share a single source sample, sequenced in a study of CD8 T cells in Susac syndrome. RNA totalling about 0.45 to 1 ug underwent reverse transcription with random hexamers. Using its own MiXCR run on the immunoSEQ multiplex PCR reads, TCRdb lists one record per CDR3 protein. Of 55,000 to 85,000 distinct CDR3 sequences listed, 96% are singletons. The sample taken for sequencing was CD4+ T cells from PBMCs. These receptors all stem from a human donor with multiple sclerosis.

The V and J genes are TRBV7-9 and TRBJ2-1, with 7 bases that match TRBD2. Germline trimming cut 4 bases from V and 0 bases from J; bases unmatched to any gene: 3. The CDR3 sequence is 15 residues long. Germline values: CDR1 SEHNR, CDR2 FQNEAQ (reference sequence). The CDR3 sequence is CASSWGGSSYNEQFF. The CDR3 DNA sequence: TGTGCCAGCAGCTGGGGCGGGAGCTCCTACAATGAGCAGTTCTTC.

CDR3 sequence: CASSHLAGTEAFF. The CDR3 nucleotides are TGTGCCAGCAGCCACTTAGCAGGCACTGAAGCTTTCTTT. The chain uses TRBV3-1 and TRBJ1-1; D is unclear. V was trimmed by 3 bases and J by 4 bases, leaving 9 bases between them. This CDR3 is built from 13 residues. CDR1 is LGHDT, CDR2 YNNKEL, per germline (reference sequence).

The chain has TRBV14 and TRBJ1-1, with 9 bases matching TRBD1. Germline-derived CDR1 and CDR2 are SGHDN and FVKESK. This CDR3 has 15 amino acids. Trimming cost V 4 bases and J 4 bases; bases outside gene matches: 7. CDR3 amino acids: CASSRGQGRGTEAFF. CDR3 nucleotide sequence: TGTGCCAGCAGCCGGGGACAGGGCAGGGGCACTGAAGCTTTCTTT.

V usage is TRBV9 and J usage is TRBJ1-5; tentative D call: TRBD1 (6 bases). Germline values: CDR1 SGDLS, CDR2 YYNGEE. V shed 3 bases and J shed 8 bases, with 15 bases lying between them. There are 14 residues in the CDR3. CDR3 sequence: CASSASGGREPQHF. The CDR3 DNA reads TGTGCCAGCAGCGCCTCGGGGGGCCGGGAGCCCCAGCATTTT.

The chain employs TRBV5-1 and TRBJ1-6, with D possibly being TRBD1 (5 bases). The CDR3 loop spans 15 amino acids. CDR1 and CDR2 from the germline V gene are SGHRS and YFSETQ. V shed 0 bases and J shed 10 bases, with 14 bases lying between them. This chain's CDR3 is CASSLEPGGRSPLHF. The DNA for the CDR3 is TGCGCCAGCAGCTTGGAGCCGGGGGGAAGATCACCCCTCCACTTT.

The rearrangement uses TRBV24-1 and TRBJ2-5, with D tentatively TRBD1 (6 bases). The ends were cut back, 3 bases at V and 4 bases at J, with 11 bases in the middle. Germline CDR1 and CDR2: KGHDR and SFDVKD. The length of the CDR3 is 14 residues. This CDR3 is CATSDTQGRETQYF. DNA of the CDR3: TGTGCCACCAGTGATACGCAGGGGAGAGAGACCCAGTACTTC.

V and J are TRBV5-6 and TRBJ1-1; no clear D gene. CDR3 length equals 14 residues. Germline values: CDR1 SGHDT, CDR2 YYEEEE. Trimming removed 6 bases at V and 4 bases at J, with 16 bases between. CDR3 region: CASTSRGVSTEAFF. The CDR3 nucleotides are TGTGCCAGCACTTCCCGCGGGGTCTCCACTGAAGCTTTCTTT.

The genes are TRBV7-9 and TRBJ2-1; 8 positions match TRBD2. Germline lookup yields CDR1 SEHNR and CDR2 FQNEAQ (reference sequence). V shed 2 bases and J 8 bases; nucleotides not matched to a gene: 2. This CDR3 region has 13 residues. In nucleotides, the CDR3 is TGTGCCAGCAGCTTAAGGCGGGGGGATGAGCAGTTCTTC. It yields the protein CASSLRRGDEQFF.

CDR3 nucleotide sequence: TGTGCCAGCAGCGTTCAGGGGGCTGGGGCCAACGTCCTGACTTTC. Its protein product is CASSVQGAGANVLTF. The chain has TRBV7-9 and TRBJ2-6; 7 nucleotides align to TRBD1. The CDR3 totals 15 residues. V was clipped by 5 bases and J by 2 bases; unmatched bases: 3. CDR1 and CDR2 (germline): SEHNR, FQNEAQ (reference sequence).

The chain uses TRBV18 and TRBJ2-3; 11 bases agree with TRBD2. The CDR3 is made up of 15 amino acids. The J segment lost 4 bases and the V segment lost 3 bases, leaving 3 bases of the junction unmatched. CDR1 is KGHSH and CDR2 is LQKENI in the germline V gene. This chain's CDR3 is CASSPGTSGSDTQYF. CDR3 nucleotide sequence: TGTGCCAGCTCACCCGGGACTAGCGGTTCAGATACGCAGTATTTT. The variable domain in full, with the rest retrieved from reference TRBV18 and TRBJ2-3, is NAGVMQNPRHLVRRRGQEARLRCSPMKGHSHVYWYRQLPEEGLKFMVYLQKENIIDESGMPKERFSAEFPKEGPSILRIQQVVRGDSAAYFCASSPGTSGSDTQYFGPGTRLTVL.

The chain links TRBV5-1 to TRBJ1-2, with 8 bases fitting TRBD1. V gave up 0 bases and J gave up 7 bases; unmatched junction bases: 11. Germline CDR1 SGHRS, CDR2 YFSETQ. The CDR3 extends over 16 amino acids. This CDR3 is CASSLAGGSFLIGYTF. In DNA form, the CDR3 reads TGCGCCAGCAGCTTGGCAGGGGGCTCCTTCCTTATTGGCTACACCTTC.

This clonotype has only a few counts. J is TRBJ2-7 and V is TRBV2; TRBD1 is a possible D gene (6 bases). V shed 5 bases and J shed 1 base, with 9 bases lying between them. The CDR3 sequence is 13 residues long. In germline, CDR1 is SNHLY, CDR2 FYNNEI. The CDR3, as DNA: TGTGCCAGCAGTATTGGACAGTCCTACGAGCAGTACTTC. This codes for CASSIGQSYEQYF.

The chain carries TRBV12-3 or TRBV12-4 and TRBJ2-7, with D tentatively TRBD1 (7 bases). This CDR3 is built from 13 residues. The ends were cut back, 6 bases at V and 7 bases at J, with 16 bases in the middle. In DNA, the CDR3 is TGTGCCAGCAGCCTGGGCCAGGGGGGAGAGCAGTACTTC. Its translation: CASSLGQGGEQYF.

This clonotype has only a few counts. In DNA, the CDR3 is TGTGCCAGCAGTAGGGACAACGGCCAAGAGACCCAGTACTTC. This encodes CASSRDNGQETQYF. V and J are TRBV2 and TRBJ2-5; possibly TRBD1 for D (6 bases). Trimming stripped 5 bases from V and 1 base from J, with 11 bases between. The CDR3 consists of 14 residues. CDR1 SNHLY and CDR2 FYNNEI come from the germline V gene.

The chain is built from TRBV29-1 and TRBJ1-1, with no clear D. The CDR3 totals 12 residues. Germline CDR1 and CDR2: SQVTM and ANQGSEA. With 8 bases removed from V and 4 bases from J, the gap between germline ends came to 14 bases. The CDR3 region has the DNA TGCAGCTTCGGCATGTGGAGCACTGAAGCTTTCTTT. Protein sequence: CSFGMWSTEAFF. Looking up the rest from reference TRBV29-1 and TRBJ1-1 gives the full variable domain: SAVISQKPSRDICQRGTSLTIQCQVDSQVTMMFWYRQQPGQSLTLIATANQGSEATYESGFVIDKFPISRPNLTFSTLTVSNMSPEDSSIYLCSFGMWSTEAFFGQGTRLTVV.

The chain couples TRBV4-3 to TRBJ2-3, with TRBD1 matching over 7 bases. Losses at the gene ends were 2 bases for V and 0 bases for J; bases not matched to a gene: 8. Germline V gives CDR1 LGHNA, CDR2 YSLEER. This CDR3 is 17 amino acids long. CDR3 sequence: CASSQKIQGTSTDTQYF. The CDR3 DNA reads as TGCGCCAGCAGCCAAAAGATACAGGGGACAAGCACAGATACGCAGTATTTT.

This chain joins TRBV20-1 and TRBJ1-5; D is ambiguous. CDR1 and CDR2 from the germline V gene are DFQATT and SNEGSKA (reference sequence). V was cut by 7 bases and J by 5 bases, with 15 bases left in between. CDR3 length equals 13 residues. CDR3 sequence (DNA): TGCAGTGTACGATATACTCGCGATCAGCCCCAGCATTTT. This encodes CSVRYTRDQPQHF.

The chain joins TRBV20-1 to TRBJ2-2, with TRBD1 identical over 7 bases. From germline, CDR1 is DFQATT and CDR2 SNEGSKA (reference sequence). The V segment lost 3 bases and the J segment 2 bases; nucleotides outside the gene matches: 9. CDR3 length equals 16 residues. CDR3 protein: CSASTPGQRNTGELFF. CDR3 nucleotides: TGCAGTGCTAGCACCCCGGGACAGCGAAACACCGGGGAGCTGTTTTTT.

This chain uses TRBV12-3 or TRBV12-4 with TRBJ1-2, with D unresolved. The CDR3 is 13 residues long. The V end was cut by 6 bases, the J end by 6 bases, with 14 bases between. The CDR3 sequence: CASSDIPENGYTF. The CDR3 nucleotides are TGTGCCAGCAGCGACATCCCCGAGAATGGCTACACCTTC.

This clonotype was picked up one time. The chain has TRBV4-1 and TRBJ2-5; D call uncertain. Trimming took 4 bases from V and 5 from J, leaving 14 bases between them. The germline V gene encodes CDR1 MGHRA and CDR2 YSYEKL. This CDR3 has 14 residues. CDR3 amino acids: CASSPSAARETQYF. The DNA of the CDR3 is TGCGCCAGCAGCCCGAGTGCAGCTCGCGAGACCCAGTACTTC.

The chain has TRBV4-1 and TRBJ2-3; TRBD2 agrees at 9 bases. Trimming at V came to 6 bases and at J to 6 bases, leaving 13 bases not matched to a gene. CDR1 is MGHRA, CDR2 YSYEKL, per germline. The CDR3 length is 16 residues. CDR3 nucleotide sequence: TGCGCCAGCAGGGGAGAAAGCGGGGGGATTAGGGATACGCAGTATTTT. Protein sequence: CASRGESGGIRDTQYF.

This chain uses TRBV12-3 or TRBV12-4 with TRBJ1-2; D uncertain. The CDR3 runs to 14 residues. V shed 7 bases and J shed 4 bases, with 16 bases lying between them. The CDR3: CASNSIPQPYGYTF. CDR3 coding DNA: TGTGCCAGCAATTCTATTCCCCAGCCCTATGGCTACACCTTC.

The gene calls are TRBV5-4 and TRBJ2-5; 11 bases fit TRBD1. This CDR3 spans 15 amino acids. With 3 bases clipped from V and 6 bases from J, the junction kept 7 bases outside the gene matches. The germline V gene encodes CDR1 SGHNT and CDR2 YYREEE (reference sequence). The DNA of the CDR3 is TGTGCCAGCAGCTCTCCGGGACAGGGGGAACAGACCCAGTACTTC. Translation gives CASSSPGQGEQTQYF.

This chain connects TRBV5-1 to TRBJ2-3, with TRBD1 as a possible D gene (6 bases). Deletions cut 0 bases from V and 2 bases from J, with 10 bases between. In germline, CDR1 is SGHRS, CDR2 YFSETQ. CDR3 length: 15 residues. CDR3 in DNA: TGCGCCAGCAGCTTGGAACAGGGTAACACAGATACGCAGTATTTT. It specifies CASSLEQGNTDTQYF.